This entry concerns a single TCR beta chain. Its antigen is undetermined. The table came from immunoSEQ multiplex PCR; TCRdb's copy has only in-frame clones and leaves some out. The sample yields roughly 170,000 clones, about 88% seen once. The data were taken from a study of radiation and T cells in renal cell carcinoma. The time point is: blood 4 weeks post-SBRT, at nephrectomy. Treatment described: 15 Gy SBRT to primary tumor, nephrectomy 4 weeks later. Nephrectomy followed 15 Gy stereotactic body radiation by 4 weeks. Notes on the study in general: Baseline intratumoral clonotype presence is unknown without pretreatment biopsies.

This specimen consisted of blood, obtained from a patient whose treatment included radiotherapy and nephrectomy. The clonotype comes from a woman aged 50 to 65 with renal cell carcinoma.

CDR3 residues: CASSGSVVTDTQYF. In DNA, the CDR3 is TGTGCCAGCTCAGGGTCGGTAGTCACAGATACGCAGTATTTT. V is TRBV18 and J is TRBJ2-3; D is ambiguous. This CDR3 has 14 residues. Trimming shortened V by 5 bases and J by 2 bases, and 11 bases separated the two germline ends. The V gene's germline CDR1 is KGHSH and CDR2 LQKENI.